What follows are 23 T cell receptor beta chains derived from one specimen sequenced in a study of blood T cell repertoires in COVID-19. Assay used: immunoSEQ multiplex PCR; TCRdb lists only in-frame clones, some missing. Of 300,000 to 400,000 clones in the sample, 75% to 90% are singletons; the top ten hold around 6%. The material sequenced was peripheral blood. These receptors were obtained from a woman between 45 and 65 years old with COVID-19, enrolled during active disease.

The chain has TRBV15 and TRBJ2-1; TRBD2 matches 12 bases. The V gene's germline CDR1 is LNHNV and CDR2 YYDKDF (reference sequence). Unmatched junction bases numbered 9, after V lost 1 base and J lost 5 bases. This CDR3 contains 18 residues. The chain's CDR3 is CATSRAPGLAGTNNEQFF. DNA for the CDR3: TGTGCCACCAGCAGAGCCCCCGGACTAGCGGGAACGAACAATGAGCAGTTCTTC.

The CDR3 loop is CSASFTGGRGSYEQYF. CDR3 in DNA: TGCAGTGCTAGTTTCACGGGAGGGAGGGGTTCCTACGAGCAGTACTTC. This sequence joins TRBV20-1 and TRBJ2-7; 8 bases are a match to TRBD2. The junction had 11 bases not matched to a gene; V was cut back by 3 bases and J by 1 base. The CDR3 spans 16 residues. The germline CDR1 and CDR2 sequences are DFQATT and SNEGSKA (reference sequence).

This chain links TRBV19 with TRBJ2-7; a possible D gene is TRBD1 (5 bases). The CDR3 has 15 amino acids. Germline-derived CDR1 and CDR2 are LNHDA and SQIVND (reference sequence). Trimming stripped 3 bases from V and 4 bases from J, with 16 bases between. The CDR3 loop is CASSIYAGAEYEQYF. Here the CDR3 DNA reads TGTGCCAGTAGTATTTATGCTGGGGCCGAGTACGAGCAGTACTTC.

The chain combines TRBV7-3 with TRBJ2-6; TRBD1 might be the D (6 bases). Germline CDR1 reads SGHTA; CDR2 reads FQGTGA. CDR3 size: 19 residues. V lost 3 bases, J lost 0 bases, and 18 bases lay in between. As DNA, the CDR3 is TGTGCCAGCAGCTTGCGAGGGACAAGGATAAGCTCTGGGGCCAACGTCCTGACTTTC. It translates to CASSLRGTRISSGANVLTF.

This rearrangement joins TRBV6-5 to TRBJ2-2; D is unclear. Trimming took off 0 bases at V and 5 bases at J, with 7 bases between the two ends. In germline, CDR1 is MNHEY, CDR2 SVGAGI. This CDR3 contains 14 residues. The CDR3 DNA is TGTGCCAGCAGTTACTCAATACGGACCGGGGAGCTGTTTTTT. Translation: CASSYSIRTGELFF.

Concerning this clone: Other DNA variants within this sample encode the same CDR3. This chain joins TRBV6-1 and TRBJ1-1, with 8 bases matching TRBD1. Germline CDR1 MNHNS, CDR2 SASEGT. J lost 6 bases, V lost 2 bases, and 5 bases had no gene match. The CDR3 is 14 residues long. The CDR3 bases are TGTGCCAGCAGTGAAAACAGGGGGAGAGCTGAAGCTTTCTTT. This gives the protein CASSENRGRAEAFF.

CDR3: CASSLTFQGTYSNGYTF. The CDR3 DNA is TGTGCCAGCAGCTTAACGTTCCAGGGGACGTACAGTAATGGCTACACCTTC. The chain recombines TRBV7-3 with TRBJ1-2, with a possible D match to TRBD1 (6 bases). The germline CDR1 and CDR2 sequences are SGHTA and FQGTGA. This CDR3 contains 17 residues. Trimming cost V 0 bases and J 6 bases, with 20 bases left between them.

V gene TRBV18 combines with J gene TRBJ1-5, with 7 nucleotides matching TRBD1. Germline-derived CDR1 and CDR2 are KGHSH and LQKENI. CDR3 length equals 15 residues. J lost 7 bases, V lost 1 base, and 7 bases had no gene match. CDR3 sequence: CASSPQGASRQPQHF. Here the CDR3 DNA reads TGTGCCAGCTCACCACAGGGGGCCTCCAGGCAGCCCCAGCATTTT.

This clone was recorded only once. The chain links TRBV6-6 to TRBJ1-5, with D unresolved. Trimming removed 2 bases at V and 7 bases at J, with 6 bases between. Germline V gives CDR1 MNHNY, CDR2 SVGAGI (reference sequence). The CDR3 loop spans 12 amino acids. CDR3 loop: CASSYEVQPQHF. The CDR3 DNA reads as TGTGCCAGCAGTTACGAGGTCCAGCCCCAGCATTTT.

The chain has TRBV4-3 and TRBJ2-1; 7 bases line up with TRBD2. The length of the CDR3 is 17 residues. Germline V CDR1 and CDR2: LGHNA, YSLEER. After removal of 2 bases from V and 4 bases from J, the junction contained 11 bases not matched to a gene. CDR3 amino acids: CASSQSVLAEIYNEQFF. The CDR3 bases are TGCGCCAGCAGCCAAAGCGTCCTAGCGGAGATATACAATGAGCAGTTCTTC.

The chain uses TRBV13 and TRBJ2-2; D is ambiguous. There are 16 residues in the CDR3. The germline V and J ends were trimmed by 4 bases and 2 bases, with 14 bases remaining between them. CDR1 is PRHDT, CDR2 FYEKMQ, per germline (reference sequence). The CDR3 sequence: CASSSPGGANTGELFF. The CDR3 DNA follows: TGTGCCAGCAGCTCTCCTGGCGGAGCAAACACCGGGGAGCTGTTTTTT. Full variable domain (outside the CDR3, taken from reference TRBV13 and TRBJ2-2): AAGVIQSPRHLIKEKRETATLKCYPIPRHDTVYWYQQGPGQDPQFLISFYEKMQSDKGSIPDRFSAQQFSDYHSELNMSSLELGDSALYFCASSSPGGANTGELFFGEGSRLTVL.

The rearrangement joins TRBV11-3 to TRBJ2-1; 11 bases fit TRBD2. Trimming took 5 bases from V and 4 from J; bases not matched to a gene: 4. This CDR3 region has 15 residues. Germline V CDR1 and CDR2: SGHNT, YENEEA. The CDR3 nucleotides read TGTGCCAGCAGCCTCAGACTAGCGGGATACAATGAGCAGTTCTTC. It specifies CASSLRLAGYNEQFF.

The chain links TRBV7-9 to TRBJ2-3; 10 nucleotides agree with TRBD1. CDR1 and CDR2 from the germline V gene are SEHNR and FQNEAQ (reference sequence). J gave up 1 base and V 5 bases, and 6 bases lay outside the gene matches. The CDR3 length is 16 residues. The CDR3 protein is CASSTQTGGGTDTQYF. The DNA of the CDR3 is TGTGCCAGCAGCACCCAGACAGGGGGCGGCACAGATACGCAGTATTTT.

V and J are TRBV5-1 and TRBJ1-1, with D possibly being TRBD1 (5 bases). The germline V gene encodes CDR1 SGHRS and CDR2 YFSETQ. CDR3 size: 14 residues. The germline V and J ends were trimmed by 0 bases and 4 bases, with 10 bases remaining between them. CDR3: CASSLEGLGTEAFF. The CDR3 nucleotides are TGCGCCAGCAGCTTGGAGGGGCTAGGCACTGAAGCTTTCTTT.

The V and J genes are TRBV6-2 or TRBV6-3 and TRBJ1-5, with D hard to call. V was shortened by 0 bases and J by 4 bases, with 16 bases between the two germline ends. The germline CDR1 and CDR2 sequences are MNHEY and SVGEGT. CDR3 length equals 17 residues. CDR3 nucleotides: TGTGCCAGCAGTTACTCGATACCGGACGGACTGAATCAGCCCCAGCATTTT. It specifies CASSYSIPDGLNQPQHF.

The J gene is TRBJ2-2, the V gene TRBV7-8, with a weak D call TRBD2 (6 bases). This CDR3 contains 15 residues. Trimming shortened V by 5 bases and J by 7 bases, and 17 bases separated the two germline ends. The V gene's germline CDR1 is SGHVS and CDR2 FQNEAQ. The CDR3 DNA reads TGTGCCAGCAGCGCGGGACTCCCAACTGGCGGGGAGCTGTTTTTT. It codes for CASSAGLPTGGELFF.

Only a few counts were recorded for this clone. The chain links TRBV18 to TRBJ1-6; 7 nucleotides line up with TRBD1. The V segment lost 3 bases and the J segment 8 bases; nucleotides outside the gene matches: 16. This CDR3 is built from 18 residues. In germline, CDR1 is KGHSH, CDR2 LQKENI. CDR3 protein: CASSPQLSIQGSDSPLHF. CDR3 nucleotide sequence: TGTGCCAGCTCACCGCAACTTTCTATACAGGGGTCGGATTCACCCCTCCACTTT.

V is TRBV13 and J is TRBJ2-1; 8 nucleotides align to TRBD2. The J segment lost 2 bases and the V segment lost 3 bases, leaving 3 bases of the junction unmatched. This CDR3 region has 15 residues. The germline gives CDR1 PRHDT, CDR2 FYEKMQ (reference sequence). For the CDR3, the DNA is TGTGCCAGCAGCTTTCGGCGGGAGGCCTACAATGAGCAGTTCTTC. Protein: CASSFRREAYNEQFF.

This clone was observed once. The chain recombines TRBV10-3 with TRBJ2-1; 12 bases match TRBD2. The length of the CDR3 is 16 residues. Germline-derived CDR1 and CDR2 are ENHRY and SYGVKD. With V trimmed by 4 bases and J by 2 bases, 3 bases remained unmatched. CDR3: CAISGRLAGAYNEQFF. CDR3 bases: TGTGCCATCAGTGGGCGACTAGCGGGGGCCTACAATGAGCAGTTCTTC.

The chain has TRBV21-1 and TRBJ2-3; no DNA check was done on the table's D call, TRBD2. TRBV21-1 is a pseudogene. The CDR3 covers 16 residues. In DNA, the CDR3 is TGTGCCAGCAGCAAAAGGGCGGGAGGGCCCCCAGATACGCAGTATTTT. This sequence encodes CASSKRAGGPPDTQYF.

The chain recombines TRBV30 with TRBJ1-1; 10 nucleotides match TRBD1. With 8 bases clipped from V and 3 bases from J, the junction kept 15 bases outside the gene matches. Germline-derived CDR1 and CDR2 are GTSNPN and SVGIG (reference sequence). The CDR3 runs 16 residues. CDR3 region: CAGSTGGSSVHTEAFF. The CDR3 region has the DNA TGTGCCGGTTCGACAGGGGGCAGTTCAGTGCACACTGAAGCTTTCTTT.

In this sample, this clone turned up a few times. The chain joins TRBV27 to TRBJ1-1; 7 bases map to TRBD1. The CDR3 is 14 amino acids. The V gene's germline CDR1 is MNHEY and CDR2 SMNVEV (reference sequence). The ends lost 5 bases at V and 7 bases at J; junction bases unmatched: 10. In DNA form, the CDR3 reads TGTGCCAGCAGTGACTACAGGGGAGAGGGTGAAGCTTTCTTT. Translation: CASSDYRGEGEAFF.

This chain joins TRBV7-9 and TRBJ1-2, with D possibly TRBD1 on 6 matching bases. Germline V gives CDR1 SEHNR, CDR2 FQNEAQ (reference sequence). Trimming took off 6 bases at V and 3 bases at J, with 17 bases between the two ends. The CDR3 is 15 residues long. DNA of the CDR3: TGTGCCAGCAGTGCCCTGGGGGCGTTCGACTATGGCTACACCTTC. The encoded protein is CASSALGAFDYGYTF.